This TCR beta chain stems from a study of blood T cells in healthy people across ages. CDR1 is DFQATT, CDR2 SNEGSKA, per germline (reference sequence). Trimming left V 4 bases short and J 2 bases short, with 15 bases between. The CDR3 is 15 amino acids. A J-beta primer mix and a sample-barcoded 5' primer were used in a second PCR of roughly 6 to 11 cycles. Each TCR beta cDNA got a 12-nucleotide random molecular identifier. TCRdb itself ran the 5' RACE reads through MiXCR, one entry per CDR3 protein. This table has about 830,000 distinct CDR3 sequences, approximately 59% appearing once. The chain joins TRBV20-1 to TRBJ1-5; no definite D call. This clonotype was sampled from a man aged 25 to 40 in good health. The sample comprised blood. The CDR3 bases are TGCAGTGCTAAGACCGGGCCCTGGGGCAATCAGCCCCAGCATTTT. Translation gives CSAKTGPWGNQPQHF.